These 26 T cell receptor beta chains came from one sample sequenced in a study of a mutant IDH1 vaccine in newly diagnosed glioma. TCRdb keeps only in-frame clones here, not all; method: immunoSEQ multiplex PCR. The table records under 65,000 clones, about 82% of them present only once. Time point described: baseline, week 1 (first vaccination visit). Treatment here: pre-vaccination baseline after standard-of-care therapy. Sequenced here: PBMCs, sampled from a glioma patient treated with radiotherapy, temozolomide or both. The receptors come from a young man with glioma.

The chain links TRBV28 to TRBJ2-1; 9 bases fit TRBD1. The CDR3 has 15 amino acids. Germline V gene lookup returns CDR1 MDHEN and CDR2 SYDVKM. J was trimmed by 2 bases and V by 6 bases; bases with no gene match: 5. The CDR3 nucleotides read TGTGCCAGCAGCCCCACAGGGGGCGCCTACAATGAGCAGTTCTTC. Encoded protein: CASSPTGGAYNEQFF.

The chain carries TRBV27 and TRBJ2-7, with 8 bases matching TRBD1. CDR3 size: 14 residues. Germline values: CDR1 MNHEY, CDR2 SMNVEV (reference sequence). Trimming removed 5 bases from V and 2 bases from J; junction bases left unmatched: 5. The CDR3 loop reads CASSRDRFPYEQYF. The CDR3 bases are TGTGCCAGCAGTAGGGACAGGTTCCCCTACGAGCAGTACTTC.

V is TRBV28 and J is TRBJ2-2; 8 nucleotides agree with TRBD2. Unmatched junction bases numbered 8, after V lost 6 bases and J lost 5 bases. This CDR3 contains 15 residues. Germline CDR1 reads MDHEN; CDR2 reads SYDVKM. DNA of the CDR3: TGTGCCAGCAGCTTAGCCGGGACTAGAACCGGGGAGCTGTTTTTT. This encodes CASSLAGTRTGELFF. Supplemented by reference TRBV28 and TRBJ2-2, the full variable domain reads DVKVTQSSRYLVKRTGEKVFLECVQDMDHENMFWYRQDPGLGLRLIYFSYDVKMKEKGDIPEGYSVSREKKERFSLILESASTNQTSMYLCASSLAGTRTGELFFGEGSRLTVL.

The chain combines TRBV5-1 with TRBJ2-1; no clear D. Germline CDR1 and CDR2: SGHRS and YFSETQ. V lost 5 bases to trimming and J lost 3 bases, with 3 bases between them. The CDR3 consists of 11 residues. CDR3 bases: TGCGCCAGCAGGGACTACAATGAGCAGTTCTTC. Encoded protein: CASRDYNEQFF.

The rearrangement links TRBV11-3 to TRBJ2-1; D possibly corresponds to TRBD2 (5 bases). Looked up from germline, CDR1 is SGHNT and CDR2 is YENEEA. Trimming left V 5 bases short and J 5 bases short, with 16 bases between. The CDR3 sequence is 15 residues long. The CDR3 sequence: CASSPLRGPHNEQFF. Here the CDR3 DNA reads TGTGCCAGCAGCCCCCTACGCGGGCCCCACAATGAGCAGTTCTTC.

The chain is built from TRBV2 and TRBJ2-5; D is ambiguous. This CDR3 is built from 11 residues. Germline values: CDR1 SNHLY, CDR2 FYNNEI. V lost 4 bases and J 5 bases, leaving 5 bases between the germline ends. CDR3 nucleotide sequence: TGTGCCAGCAGTGTAGGGGAGACCCAGTACTTC. It translates to CASSVGETQYF.

The genes are TRBV5-1 and TRBJ1-3, with D unresolved. Looked up from germline, CDR1 is SGHRS and CDR2 is YFSETQ. This CDR3 is built from 15 residues. Trimming removed 4 bases at V and 0 bases at J, with 11 bases between. This CDR3 reads CASSLDGSSGNTIYF. The DNA of the CDR3 is TGCGCCAGCAGCCTAGACGGGAGCTCTGGAAACACCATATATTTT.

The chain's CDR3 is CASSLSGGRTKGYTF. CDR3 bases: TGTGCCAGCAGCTTATCAGGGGGAAGGACGAAGGGCTACACCTTC. The rearrangement uses TRBV7-9 and TRBJ1-2; 7 nucleotides line up with TRBD1. This CDR3 contains 15 residues. J gave up 8 bases and V 2 bases, and 11 bases lay outside the gene matches. Germline-derived CDR1 and CDR2 are SEHNR and FQNEAQ (reference sequence).

The sample holds one count of this clone. V is TRBV6-5 and J is TRBJ1-6; no clear D gene. The V end lost 5 bases, the J end lost 16 bases, and 18 bases lay between the germline ends. Germline CDR1 MNHEY, CDR2 SVGAGI. This CDR3 is 13 amino acids long. CDR3 loop: CASSLELRTGLHF. The CDR3 DNA follows: TGTGCCAGCAGTCTCGAGCTGCGGACGGGACTCCACTTT.

The rearrangement joins TRBV4-3 to TRBJ2-1, with 8 positions matching TRBD1. CDR1 and CDR2 from the germline V gene are LGHNA and YSLEER. This CDR3 has 14 amino acids. The trim removed 1 base at V and 10 bases at J, leaving 6 bases unmatched. This CDR3 is CASSQGTGHGEQFF. CDR3 in DNA: TGCGCCAGCAGCCAAGGGACAGGGCACGGAGAGCAGTTCTTC.

The sample holds one count of this clone. This chain links TRBV2 with TRBJ1-2; 9 bases fit TRBD1. This CDR3 has 15 residues. The V gene end was trimmed by 4 bases and the J gene end by 7 bases; junction bases not matched to a gene: 10. Germline V CDR1 and CDR2: SNHLY, FYNNEI. The CDR3 reads CASSGQGQGKGGYTF. CDR3 bases: TGTGCCAGCAGTGGACAGGGACAGGGCAAGGGTGGCTACACCTTC.

This chain links TRBV29-1 with TRBJ2-2, with a tentative D call TRBD2 (5 bases). V lost 1 base and J 9 bases, leaving 12 bases between the germline ends. This CDR3 comprises 13 residues. Germline-derived CDR1 and CDR2 are SQVTM and ANQGSEA. CDR3 residues: CSVEGRDSRELFF. In DNA, the CDR3 is TGCAGCGTTGAAGGACGGGATTCCCGGGAGCTGTTTTTT.

J is TRBJ2-5 and V is TRBV5-1; possibly TRBD2 for D (6 bases). V lost 4 bases and J lost 5, with 15 bases in between. CDR1 is SGHRS and CDR2 is YFSETQ in the germline V gene. There are 14 residues in the CDR3. This chain's CDR3 is CASSVGGYSETQYF. The DNA of the CDR3 is TGCGCCAGCAGCGTGGGGGGTTATAGCGAGACCCAGTACTTC.

The chain couples TRBV6-5 to TRBJ1-2; D is ambiguous. The CDR3 covers 15 residues. Germline loops: CDR1 MNHEY, CDR2 SVGAGI. V lost 0 bases and J 0 bases, leaving 8 bases between the germline ends. The CDR3, as DNA: TGTGCCAGCAGTTACTCTGGGCAGACTAACTATGGCTACACCTTC. This translates into CASSYSGQTNYGYTF.

The J gene is TRBJ1-5, the V gene TRBV7-2; 7 positions match TRBD1. Germline V gives CDR1 SGHTA, CDR2 FQGNSA. This CDR3 is 14 amino acids long. J gave up 3 bases and V 8 bases, and 7 bases lay outside the gene matches. The CDR3 DNA reads TGTGCCAGCGCCGTCGGACAGGTCAATCAGCCCCAGCATTTT. It encodes CASAVGQVNQPQHF.

V gene TRBV7-8 combines with J gene TRBJ2-7; D is undetermined. Trimming stripped 5 bases from V and 3 bases from J, with 14 bases between. Germline CDR1 SGHVS, CDR2 FQNEAQ. The CDR3 is made up of 14 amino acids. The CDR3 bases are TGTGCCAGCAGCCGGGCCCCCGGAGTCTACGAGCAGTACTTC. Amino acid sequence: CASSRAPGVYEQYF.

V gene TRBV4-1 combines with J gene TRBJ1-1; D is undetermined. Trimming pared 2 bases from V and 0 bases from J, leaving 10 bases between. Germline CDR1 reads MGHRA; CDR2 reads YSYEKL. The CDR3 loop spans 15 amino acids. The CDR3 DNA reads TGCGCCAGCAGCCAACCTCGTACCCTGAACACTGAAGCTTTCTTT. Its protein is CASSQPRTLNTEAFF.

The chain is built from TRBV5-6 and TRBJ1-3; D gene ambiguous. This CDR3 has 15 amino acids. Germline assignment: CDR1 SGHDT and CDR2 YYEEEE. V dropped 4 bases and J dropped 3 bases, with 14 bases sitting between them. The CDR3: CASSPSGRHGNTIYF. The CDR3 bases are TGTGCCAGCAGCCCTAGTGGCAGGCATGGAAACACCATATATTTT. The full variable domain, with the rest looked up from reference TRBV5-6 and TRBJ1-3, is DAGVTQSPTHLIKTRGQQVTLRCSPKSGHDTVSWYQQALGQGPQFIFQYYEEEERQRGNFPDRFSGHQFPNYSSELNVNALLLGDSALYLCASSPSGRHGNTIYFGEGSWLTVV.

The chain employs TRBV30 and TRBJ1-5; D not resolved. V was trimmed by 0 bases and J by 9 bases, leaving 12 bases between them. Germline V lookup: CDR1 GTSNPN, CDR2 SVGIG (reference sequence). The CDR3 runs 13 residues. The CDR3 region is CAWSVRRVSPQHF. CDR3 coding DNA: TGTGCCTGGAGTGTTCGACGGGTATCGCCCCAGCATTTT.

The V call is TRBV29-1, the J call TRBJ2-1; TRBD2 matches at 10 bases. This CDR3 spans 14 amino acids. V shed 1 base, J shed 7 bases, and the junction held 4 bases outside the gene matches. In germline, CDR1 is SQVTM, CDR2 ANQGSEA. This CDR3 reads CSVEGAGGLNEQFF. In DNA, the CDR3 is TGCAGCGTTGAAGGAGCGGGAGGGCTTAATGAGCAGTTCTTC.

This clone was observed a handful of times. The V gene is TRBV15, the J gene TRBJ1-1; possible D gene TRBD1, 5 bases. The CDR3 sequence is 17 residues long. Germline loops: CDR1 LNHNV, CDR2 YYDKDF (reference sequence). Trimming shortened V by 1 base and J by 0 bases, and 15 bases separated the two germline ends. CDR3 sequence (DNA): TGTGCCACCAGCAGAGGCGCCGGGAGGGGTTTGAACACTGAAGCTTTCTTT. As protein: CATSRGAGRGLNTEAFF.

The chain employs TRBV7-2 and TRBJ1-1; TRBD1 aligns across 7 bases. V was clipped by 8 bases and J by 5 bases; unmatched bases: 14. Germline V gene data show CDR1 as SGHTA and CDR2 as FQGNSA. The CDR3 is 15 residues long. CDR3 nucleotide sequence: TGTGCCAGCTCAGAAGGGGGCGCACGGCAAACTGAAGCTTTCTTT. It is translated as CASSEGGARQTEAFF.

The chain uses TRBV5-4 and TRBJ1-1, with 8 bases matching TRBD1. The CDR3 is 15 residues long. Germline V gives CDR1 SGHNT, CDR2 YYREEE (reference sequence). Trimming removed 2 bases from V and 0 bases from J; junction bases left unmatched: 3. The CDR3 DNA follows: TGTGCCAGCAGCTTTTGGACAGGGATGAACACTGAAGCTTTCTTT. It codes for CASSFWTGMNTEAFF.

J is TRBJ1-3 and V is TRBV30, with no clear D. The length of the CDR3 is 14 residues. In germline, CDR1 is GTSNPN, CDR2 SVGIG (reference sequence). V dropped 3 bases and J dropped 4 bases, with 13 bases sitting between them. The CDR3 is CAWSASGGGNTIYF. The CDR3, as DNA: TGTGCCTGGAGCGCTAGCGGAGGGGGAAACACCATATATTTT.

This chain joins TRBV30 and TRBJ1-6; D gene ambiguous. V was pared by 6 bases and J by 5 bases, with 14 bases between. CDR1 is GTSNPN and CDR2 is SVGIG in the germline V gene (reference sequence). The CDR3 covers 14 residues. Here the CDR3 reads CACTTVRHNSPLHF. CDR3 nucleotides: TGTGCCTGTACAACGGTCCGACATAATTCACCCCTCCACTTT.

The chain couples TRBV5-5 to TRBJ2-7, with D unclear. In germline, CDR1 is SGHKS, CDR2 YYEKEE (reference sequence). The V end was cut by 2 bases, the J end by 1 base, with 1 base between. CDR3 length: 11 amino acids. The CDR3: CASSFSYEQYF. Here the CDR3 DNA reads TGTGCCAGCAGCTTTTCCTACGAGCAGTACTTC.